This TCR beta chain originates from a study of somatic mutations in cytotoxic T cells in rheumatoid arthritis. This clone is medium-sized within its sample. The V gene lost 8 bases and the J gene lost 3 bases, with 17 bases spanning the gap. Germline assignment: CDR1 SGHAT and CDR2 FQNNGV. The CDR3 loop spans 14 amino acids. Method: immunoSEQ multiplex PCR; TCRdb's copy keeps in-frame clones and lacks some. The table shows about 15,000 clones, with roughly 74% occurring only once. The TCR sequence derives from an adult with rheumatoid arthritis. Material for sequencing was CD8+ T cells sorted from blood. The rearrangement links TRBV11-2 to TRBJ2-7; no definite D call. The CDR3 sequence: CASAGSESRYEQYF. The CDR3, as DNA: TGTGCCAGCGCAGGAAGCGAGAGCCGCTACGAGCAGTACTTC.